This passage covers 31 T cell receptor beta chains from one sample sequenced in a study of cytomegalovirus exposure and HLA in healthy donors. In the PCR, 60 Vbeta and 13 Jbeta primers were used. The data were produced by immunoSEQ multiplex PCR, yet TCRdb's version contains in-frame clones alone and is incomplete. The sample holds a few hundred thousand clones; 85% to 90% are singletons and the top ten take over 0.95%. Input material: PBMCs. The receptors were sampled from a woman aged 18 to 35 in good health and CMV-seronegative.

The chain has TRBV30 and TRBJ1-4; weak D call: TRBD1 (5 bases). CDR1 and CDR2 from the germline V gene are GTSNPN and SVGIG (reference sequence). The CDR3 has 14 amino acids. The V gene lost 2 bases and the J gene lost 8 bases, with 15 bases spanning the gap. In DNA form, the CDR3 reads TGTGCCTGGAGTCTTTCGGGGGGTTGGGAAAAACTGTTTTTT. This translates into CAWSLSGGWEKLFF.

The CDR3 sequence: CASRQTGFNQPQHF. CDR3 DNA sequence: TGTGCCAGCAGACAGACAGGCTTCAATCAGCCCCAGCATTTT. V is TRBV27 and J is TRBJ1-5, with a weak D call TRBD1 (6 bases). The CDR3 has 14 residues. V was trimmed by 6 bases and J by 3 bases, leaving 12 bases between them. CDR1 is MNHEY, CDR2 SMNVEV, per germline (reference sequence).

The chain combines TRBV5-1 with TRBJ2-2; maybe TRBD2 (6 bases). Trimming took 1 base from V and 4 from J, leaving 14 bases between them. Per germline, CDR1 SGHRS and CDR2 YFSETQ. CDR3 size: 16 residues. The CDR3, as DNA: TGCGCCAGCAGCTTGCGGCGGGATACGGGCACCGGGGAGCTGTTTTTT. This sequence encodes CASSLRRDTGTGELFF.

A few counts support this clone. The chain recombines TRBV11-2 with TRBJ2-7, with 8 bases that match TRBD2. The CDR3 extends over 15 amino acids. The germline CDR1 and CDR2 sequences are SGHAT and FQNNGV. V lost 6 bases and J lost 0; bases outside the gene matches: 7. CDR3 coding DNA: TGTGCCAGCAGATCTAACAGCGGGAGCTCCTACGAGCAGTACTTC. This gives the protein CASRSNSGSSYEQYF.

The chain uses TRBV6-5 and TRBJ2-2; no reliable D call. CDR1 MNHEY and CDR2 SVGAGI come from the germline V gene. The CDR3 consists of 15 residues. V dropped 5 bases and J dropped 7 bases, with 17 bases sitting between them. The CDR3 is CASSLTVLHYGELFF. The DNA for the CDR3 is TGTGCCAGCAGTCTGACGGTATTGCACTACGGGGAGCTGTTTTTT.

The chain is built from TRBV10-3 and TRBJ2-7; 8 nucleotides match TRBD2. The V gene end was trimmed by 0 bases and the J gene end by 2 bases; junction bases not matched to a gene: 9. The germline V gene encodes CDR1 ENHRY and CDR2 SYGVKD. This CDR3 region has 17 residues. The CDR3 loop reads CAISESESGGQTYEQYF. In DNA form, the CDR3 reads TGTGCCATCAGTGAGTCGGAGTCGGGAGGGCAGACCTACGAGCAGTACTTC.

This clone was seen a single time. The rearrangement links TRBV5-4 to TRBJ1-2; 7 bases line up with TRBD1. J gave up 1 base and V 4 bases, and 7 bases lay outside the gene matches. Per the germline V gene, CDR1 is SGHNT and CDR2 is YYREEE (reference sequence). CDR3 size: 15 residues. The CDR3 coding sequence is TGTGCCAGCAGCCGGGGGACAGCCAGTAACTATGGCTACACCTTC. This encodes CASSRGTASNYGYTF.

V gene TRBV9 combines with J gene TRBJ2-1, with 13 bases lining up with TRBD2. The CDR3 covers 18 residues. V dropped 4 bases and J dropped 0; count of bases not matched to a gene: 7. Germline V gene data show CDR1 as SGDLS and CDR2 as YYNGEE. CDR3 loop: CASSLRTSGGISYNEQFF. The DNA for the CDR3 is TGTGCCAGCAGCCTACGGACTAGCGGGGGTATCTCCTACAATGAGCAGTTCTTC.

CDR3 amino acids: CASISDRGEQYF. DNA of the CDR3: TGTGCCAGTATATCGGACAGGGGCGAGCAGTACTTC. The chain recombines TRBV19 with TRBJ2-7; TRBD1 aligns across 9 bases. CDR1 LNHDA and CDR2 SQIVND come from the germline V gene (reference sequence). The CDR3 extends over 12 amino acids. Trimming removed 7 bases from V and 6 bases from J; junction bases left unmatched: 4.

This clone is a singleton in its sample. This chain links TRBV4-3 with TRBJ1-5; D not resolved. This CDR3 has 15 residues. The germline gives CDR1 LGHNA, CDR2 YSLEER. Trimming took 0 bases from V and 6 from J, leaving 12 bases between them. In DNA, the CDR3 is TGCGCCAGCAGCCAAGATCGAGGAGGCGGTCAGCCCCAGCATTTT. Encoded protein: CASSQDRGGGQPQHF.

The genes are TRBV9 and TRBJ2-1; 11 bases line up with TRBD2. CDR1 is SGDLS, CDR2 YYNGEE, per germline. Trimming cost V 4 bases and J 6 bases; bases outside gene matches: 12. This CDR3 comprises 17 residues. CDR3 coding DNA: TGTGCCAGCAGCACAAACCATCTAGCGGGAGGTCGCAATGAGCAGTTCTTC. It yields the protein CASSTNHLAGGRNEQFF. Combining the CDR3 with reference TRBV9 and TRBJ2-1 gives the whole variable domain DSGVTQTPKHLITATGQRVTLRCSPRSGDLSVYWYQQSLDQGLQFLIQYYNGEERAKGNILERFSAQQFPDLHSELNLSSLELGDSALYFCASSTNHLAGGRNEQFFGPGTRLTVL.

This rearrangement joins TRBV5-1 to TRBJ2-4, with 10 bases matching TRBD2. Germline lookup yields CDR1 SGHRS and CDR2 YFSETQ. J gave up 4 bases and V 4 bases, and 17 bases lay outside the gene matches. The CDR3 has 19 residues. CDR3 DNA: TGCGCCAGCAGCCCCACTAGCGGGACGGCCCCTTTTTTGAAAAACATTCAGTACTTC. It yields the protein CASSPTSGTAPFLKNIQYF.

CDR3 in DNA: TGTGCCAGCAGCTTTAACGGGGAGCTGTTTTTT. It encodes CASSFNGELFF. The chain carries TRBV5-5 and TRBJ2-2; no clear D gene. CDR1 is SGHKS, CDR2 YYEKEE, per germline (reference sequence). Trimming pared 2 bases from V and 7 bases from J, leaving 3 bases between. CDR3 length: 11 residues.

The rearrangement uses TRBV9 and TRBJ1-2, with TRBD1 matching 8 bases. V was clipped by 3 bases and J by 0 bases; unmatched bases: 4. This CDR3 spans 15 amino acids. CDR1 and CDR2 (germline): SGDLS, YYNGEE. CDR3 in DNA: TGTGCCAGCAGCGCCGACAGGGGTGCTAACTATGGCTACACCTTC. Translation gives CASSADRGANYGYTF. Full variable domain (outside the CDR3, taken from reference TRBV9 and TRBJ1-2): DSGVTQTPKHLITATGQRVTLRCSPRSGDLSVYWYQQSLDQGLQFLIQYYNGEERAKGNILERFSAQQFPDLHSELNLSSLELGDSALYFCASSADRGANYGYTFGSGTRLTVV.

The rearrangement uses TRBV18 and TRBJ2-1; 11 bases align to TRBD2. V was clipped by 1 base and J by 6 bases; unmatched bases: 11. Germline CDR1 reads KGHSH; CDR2 reads LQKENI. This CDR3 has 18 residues. The CDR3 reads CASSPLRTSGHASNEQFF. CDR3 DNA sequence: TGTGCCAGCTCACCACTCAGGACTAGCGGGCACGCTTCCAATGAGCAGTTCTTC.

This chain joins TRBV11-3 and TRBJ2-7, with D possibly TRBD2 on 6 matching bases. The V gene lost 6 bases and the J gene lost 4 bases, with 16 bases spanning the gap. The length of the CDR3 is 14 residues. In germline, CDR1 is SGHNT, CDR2 YENEEA. CDR3 bases: TGTGCCAGCAGGAGGCGGGGAAGGGCTTACGAGCAGTACTTC. Its protein is CASRRRGRAYEQYF.

This clone was recorded only once. The J gene is TRBJ2-2, the V gene TRBV5-1, with 8 bases identical to TRBD1. The CDR3 runs to 16 residues. Unmatched junction bases numbered 8, after V lost 4 bases and J lost 3 bases. The germline V gene has CDR1 SGHRS and CDR2 YFSETQ. The CDR3: CASSRLTGVDTGELFF. In nucleotides, the CDR3 is TGCGCCAGCAGCAGGTTGACAGGGGTTGACACCGGGGAGCTGTTTTTT.

CDR3 bases: TGTGCCACCAGCAGAGGATCTCGGTTACTGAACACTGAAGCTTTCTTT. Translation gives CATSRGSRLLNTEAFF. The V call is TRBV15, the J call TRBJ1-1; D is unclear. The CDR3 is 16 amino acids. The V end was cut by 1 base, the J end by 0 bases, with 12 bases between. CDR1 is LNHNV and CDR2 is YYDKDF in the germline V gene (reference sequence).

The V gene is TRBV7-6, the J gene TRBJ2-5, with TRBD2 as a possible D gene (7 bases). V was cut by 3 bases and J by 0 bases, with 14 bases left in between. This CDR3 region has 16 residues. The germline V gene encodes CDR1 SGHVS and CDR2 FNYEAQ. CDR3 region: CASSFMGGGNQETQYF. The CDR3 DNA sequence: TGTGCCAGCAGCTTCATGGGCGGGGGCAACCAAGAGACCCAGTACTTC.

The J gene is TRBJ2-7, the V gene TRBV7-6; 10 bases agree with TRBD2. The trim removed 5 bases at V and 3 bases at J, leaving 13 bases unmatched. Germline assignment: CDR1 SGHVS and CDR2 FNYEAQ. This CDR3 has 17 amino acids. The CDR3 sequence is CASSNSRASGGVYEQYF. The CDR3 DNA is TGTGCCAGCAGCAACAGTCGGGCCAGCGGGGGGGTCTACGAGCAGTACTTC.

The V gene is TRBV6-1, the J gene TRBJ2-1; 8 nucleotides line up with TRBD2. V shed 7 bases, J shed 8 bases, and the junction held 13 bases outside the gene matches. The CDR3 is 15 residues long. From germline, CDR1 is MNHNS and CDR2 SASEGT. The CDR3 DNA reads as TGTGCCAGCACCTCGGGAGGTAGCGGGGACGATGAGCAGTTCTTC. Protein product: CASTSGGSGDDEQFF.

J is TRBJ2-1 and V is TRBV5-6; TRBD2 is a possible D gene (5 bases). V was shortened by 4 bases and J by 10 bases, with 12 bases between the two germline ends. Germline CDR1 and CDR2: SGHDT and YYEEEE. There are 12 residues in the CDR3. DNA of the CDR3: TGTGCCAGCAGCGAGAATAGCGTGGAGCAGTTCTTC. It is translated as CASSENSVEQFF.

J is TRBJ1-1 and V is TRBV2, with D possibly matching TRBD1 (5 bases). V lost 0 bases, J lost 10 bases, and 12 bases lay in between. This CDR3 comprises 13 residues. The germline gives CDR1 SNHLY, CDR2 FYNNEI. CDR3: CASSEAGPGRAFF. CDR3 nucleotides: TGTGCCAGCAGTGAAGCAGGTCCAGGGCGAGCTTTCTTT. The full variable domain, completed using reference TRBV2 and TRBJ1-1, is EPEVTQTPSHQVTQMGQEVILRCVPISNHLYFYWYRQILGQKVEFLVSFYNNEISEKSEIFDDQFSVERPDGSNFTLKIRSTKLEDSAMYFCASSEAGPGRAFFGQGTRLTVV.

The rearrangement uses TRBV6-5 and TRBJ2-3; possible D gene TRBD1, 6 bases. V shed 4 bases and J shed 4 bases, with 12 bases lying between them. CDR1 MNHEY and CDR2 SVGAGI come from the germline V gene. This CDR3 contains 14 residues. The CDR3 protein is CASSFGQLPDTQYF. The DNA for the CDR3 is TGTGCCAGCAGTTTCGGACAGCTCCCAGATACGCAGTATTTT.

The gene calls are TRBV5-5 and TRBJ1-2, with 10 positions matching TRBD1. The CDR3 totals 15 residues. V lost 2 bases, J lost 3 bases, and 4 bases stayed unmatched. CDR1 is SGHKS, CDR2 YYEKEE, per germline (reference sequence). CDR3 protein: CASSFGTGDDYGYTF. The CDR3 bases are TGTGCCAGCAGCTTCGGGACAGGGGACGACTATGGCTACACCTTC.

This chain links TRBV4-3 with TRBJ2-7; maybe TRBD2 (6 bases). The CDR3 spans 14 residues. Germline V gives CDR1 LGHNA, CDR2 YSLEER. V was pared by 4 bases and J by 1 base, with 11 bases between. The CDR3: CASSPSTSSYEQYF. The CDR3 bases are TGCGCCAGCAGCCCTTCGACTAGTTCCTACGAGCAGTACTTC.

The chain joins TRBV6-6 to TRBJ2-1; a weak D match, TRBD1 (5 bases). This CDR3 contains 13 residues. With 2 bases removed from V and 3 bases from J, the gap between germline ends came to 5 bases. The V gene's germline CDR1 is MNHNY and CDR2 SVGAGI (reference sequence). CDR3 sequence: CASSYDSYNEQFF. The CDR3, as DNA: TGTGCCAGCAGTTACGACAGCTACAATGAGCAGTTCTTC.

The rearrangement uses TRBV7-2 and TRBJ2-5; D may be TRBD1 (5 bases). V dropped 3 bases and J dropped 3 bases, with 8 bases sitting between them. There are 13 residues in the CDR3. CDR1 and CDR2 (germline): SGHTA, FQGNSA. CDR3: CASSFDREETQYF. The CDR3 bases are TGTGCCAGCAGCTTCGACAGAGAAGAGACCCAGTACTTC.

The rearrangement joins TRBV5-4 to TRBJ2-1; perhaps TRBD2 as D (5 bases). CDR3 length: 15 amino acids. Trimming stripped 2 bases from V and 6 bases from J, with 15 bases between. CDR1 SGHNT and CDR2 YYREEE come from the germline V gene (reference sequence). CDR3 DNA sequence: TGTGCCAGCAGCTTCGGATTAGCGATAGGCAATGAGCAGTTCTTC. Residues: CASSFGLAIGNEQFF.

This clone came up once. This chain joins TRBV7-2 and TRBJ1-2; TRBD1 agrees at 7 bases. V dropped 4 bases and J dropped 6; count of bases not matched to a gene: 11. There are 15 residues in the CDR3. From germline, CDR1 is SGHTA and CDR2 FQGNSA. CDR3: CASSSGGYGSHGYTF. As DNA, the CDR3 is TGTGCCAGCAGCTCAGGGGGTTACGGGAGTCATGGCTACACCTTC.

The rearrangement uses TRBV4-3 and TRBJ2-1; TRBD1 matches 7 bases. The CDR3 covers 16 residues. CDR1 is LGHNA and CDR2 is YSLEER in the germline V gene. The V segment lost 3 bases and the J segment 6 bases; nucleotides outside the gene matches: 11. This CDR3 reads CASSHYPGQTINEQFF. In nucleotides, the CDR3 is TGCGCCAGCAGCCATTATCCGGGACAGACGATCAATGAGCAGTTCTTC.